This T cell receptor (beta chain) was observed in a study of cytomegalovirus exposure and HLA in healthy donors. This CDR3 has 14 residues. V dropped 8 bases and J dropped 3; count of bases not matched to a gene: 4. Germline lookup yields CDR1 LNHNV and CDR2 YYDKDF (reference sequence). Study observations and caveats: A later analysis showed TCR association rates differing by HLA locus, peaking at DRB1 and lowest at HLA-C. With later analysis, a missense DCLRE1C variant became linked to TCR beta V- and J-gene trimming.

Comment on this clone: Its antigen remains unknown.

The study ran its PCR with 60 Vbeta and 13 Jbeta primers. Assay used: immunoSEQ multiplex PCR; TCRdb lists only in-frame clones, some missing. The table records roughly 130,000 clones, 80% of them present only once. The sequence came from a middle-aged woman in good health and CMV-seronegative. Sequenced sample: PBMCs. This chain links TRBV15 with TRBJ2-1; 10 nucleotides line up with TRBD2. CDR3 residues: CATGVAGGYNEQFF. Written as DNA, the CDR3 is TGTGCCACCGGGGTAGCGGGGGGCTACAATGAGCAGTTCTTC.